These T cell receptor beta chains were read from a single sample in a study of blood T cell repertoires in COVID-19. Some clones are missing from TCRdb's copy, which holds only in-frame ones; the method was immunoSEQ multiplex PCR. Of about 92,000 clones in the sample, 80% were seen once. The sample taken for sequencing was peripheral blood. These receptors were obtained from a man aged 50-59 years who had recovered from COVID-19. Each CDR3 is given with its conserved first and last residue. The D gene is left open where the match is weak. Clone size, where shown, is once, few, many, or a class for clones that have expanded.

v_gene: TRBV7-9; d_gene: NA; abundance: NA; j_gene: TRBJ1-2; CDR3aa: CASSLAAEDGYTF; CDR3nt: TGTGCCAGCAGCTTAGCGGCAGAGGATGGCTACACCTTC
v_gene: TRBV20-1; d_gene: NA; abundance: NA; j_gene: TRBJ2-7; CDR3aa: CSAYDRSEQYF; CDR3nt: TGCAGTGCATATGACAGGAGCGAGCAGTACTTC
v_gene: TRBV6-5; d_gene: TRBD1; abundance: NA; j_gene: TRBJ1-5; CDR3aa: CARSYGTGENQPQHF; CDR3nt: TGTGCCAGAAGCTACGGGACAGGGGAAAATCAGCCCCAGCATTTT
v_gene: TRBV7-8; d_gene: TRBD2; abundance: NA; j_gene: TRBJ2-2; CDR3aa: CASSLLREWTGELFF; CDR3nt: TGTGCCAGCAGCTTGTTGCGGGAGTGGACCGGGGAGCTGTTTTTT
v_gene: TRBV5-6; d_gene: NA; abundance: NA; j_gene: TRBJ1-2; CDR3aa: CASSLPHGGIEGYTF; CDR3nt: TGTGCCAGCAGCTTGCCTCATGGCGGGATTGAGGGCTACACCTTC
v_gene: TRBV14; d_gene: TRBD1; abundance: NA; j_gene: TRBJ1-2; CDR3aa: CASSQSRGHGYTF; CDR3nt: TGTGCCAGCAGCCAGTCGAGGGGGCACGGCTACACCTTC
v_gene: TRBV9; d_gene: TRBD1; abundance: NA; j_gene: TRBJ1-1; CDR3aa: CASSVGTGSTEAFF; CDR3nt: TGTGCCAGCAGCGTGGGGACAGGGAGTACTGAAGCTTTCTTT
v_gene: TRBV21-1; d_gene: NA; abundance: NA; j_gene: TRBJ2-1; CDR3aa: CASTHASGRTGNEQFF; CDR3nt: TGTGCCAGCACCCACGCTAGCGGGAGAACAGGCAATGAGCAGTTCTTC
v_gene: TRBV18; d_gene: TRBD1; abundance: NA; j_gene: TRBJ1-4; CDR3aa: CASSPTGNEKLFF; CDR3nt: TGTGCCAGCTCACCGACAGGGAACGAAAAACTGTTTTTT
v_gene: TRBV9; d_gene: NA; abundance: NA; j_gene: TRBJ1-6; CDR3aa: CASSAGGRGDSPLHF; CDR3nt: TGTGCCAGCAGCGCGGGGGGTAGGGGGGACTCACCCCTCCACTTT
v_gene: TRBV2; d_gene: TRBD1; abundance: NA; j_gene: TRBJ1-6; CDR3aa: CASNPSTGYNSPLHF; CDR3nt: TGTGCCAGCAACCCGTCGACAGGGTACAATTCACCCCTCCACTTT
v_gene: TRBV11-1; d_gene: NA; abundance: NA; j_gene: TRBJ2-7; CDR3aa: CASSVRGIAGSYEQYF; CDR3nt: TGTGCCAGCAGCGTCAGGGGTATTGCGGGCTCCTACGAGCAGTACTTC
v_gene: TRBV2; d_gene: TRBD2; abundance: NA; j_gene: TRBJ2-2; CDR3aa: CASSAWRERGGELFF; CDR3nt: TGTGCCAGCAGTGCCTGGCGGGAGCGGGGCGGGGAGCTGTTTTTT
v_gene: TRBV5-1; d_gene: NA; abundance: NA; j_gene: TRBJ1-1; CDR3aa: CASSVMWNTEAFF; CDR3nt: TGCGCCAGCAGCGTCATGTGGAACACTGAAGCTTTCTTT
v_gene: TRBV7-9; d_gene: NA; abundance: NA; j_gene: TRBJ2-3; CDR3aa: CASSFQLSTDTQYF; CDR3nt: TGTGCCAGCAGCTTTCAACTAAGCACAGATACGCAGTATTTT
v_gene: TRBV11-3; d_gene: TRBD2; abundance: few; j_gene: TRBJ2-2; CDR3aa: CASSLAGGSNTGELFF; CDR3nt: TGTGCCAGCAGCTTAGCGGGGGGGTCGAACACCGGGGAGCTGTTTTTT
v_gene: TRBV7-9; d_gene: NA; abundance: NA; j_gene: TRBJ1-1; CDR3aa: CASTLQGAITEAFF; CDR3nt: TGTGCCAGCACCTTACAGGGTGCAATCACTGAAGCTTTCTTT
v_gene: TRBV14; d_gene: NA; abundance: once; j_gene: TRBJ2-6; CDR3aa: CASSQVSGANVLTF; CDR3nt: TGTGCCAGCAGCCAAGTATCTGGGGCCAACGTCCTGACTTTC
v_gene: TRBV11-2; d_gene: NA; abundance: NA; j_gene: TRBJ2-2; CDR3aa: CASSHPSGYGAGELFF; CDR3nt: TGTGCCAGCAGCCACCCTTCAGGGTACGGAGCCGGGGAGCTGTTTTTT
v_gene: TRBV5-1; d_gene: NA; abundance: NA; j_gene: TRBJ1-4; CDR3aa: CASSVQGPTNEKLFF; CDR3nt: TGCGCCAGCAGCGTTCAGGGGCCAACTAATGAAAAACTGTTTTTT
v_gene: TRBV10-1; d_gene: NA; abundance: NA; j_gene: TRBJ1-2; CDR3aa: CASRGRTMRLYGYTF; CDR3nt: TGCGCCAGCAGGGGAAGGACAATGCGCCTCTATGGCTACACCTTC
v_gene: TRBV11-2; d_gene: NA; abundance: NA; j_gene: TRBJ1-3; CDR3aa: CASSAPTRSSGNTIYF; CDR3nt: TGTGCCAGCAGCGCCCCGACTCGTAGCTCTGGAAACACCATATATTTT
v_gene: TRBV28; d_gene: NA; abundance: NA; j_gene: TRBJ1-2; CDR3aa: CASSSGVSYGYTF; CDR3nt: TGTGCCAGCAGTTCCGGGGTCTCCTATGGCTACACCTTC
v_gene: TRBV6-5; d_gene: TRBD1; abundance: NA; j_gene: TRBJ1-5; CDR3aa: CASRLTGEGQPQHF; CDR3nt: TGTGCCAGCAGACTGACAGGGGAGGGTCAGCCCCAGCATTTT
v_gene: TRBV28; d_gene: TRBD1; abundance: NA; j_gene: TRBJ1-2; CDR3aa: CASIPRDRGANGYTF; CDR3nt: TGTGCCAGCATCCCCCGGGACAGGGGGGCCAATGGCTACACCTTC
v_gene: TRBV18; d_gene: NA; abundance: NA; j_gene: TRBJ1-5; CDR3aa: CASSREHTGQPQHF; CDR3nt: TGTGCCAGCTCACGGGAGCACACGGGCCAGCCCCAGCATTTT
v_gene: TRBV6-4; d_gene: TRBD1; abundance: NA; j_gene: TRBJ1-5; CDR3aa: CASKIDRGRYDQPQHF; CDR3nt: TGTGCCAGCAAAATCGACAGGGGGAGGTATGATCAGCCCCAGCATTTT
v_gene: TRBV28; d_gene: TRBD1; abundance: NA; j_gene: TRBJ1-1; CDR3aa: CASSLRGQGLTEAFF; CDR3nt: TGTGCCAGCAGTTTAAGGGGACAGGGACTAACTGAAGCTTTCTTT
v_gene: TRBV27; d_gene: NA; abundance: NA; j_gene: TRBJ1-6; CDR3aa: CASSAGAIGNSPLHF; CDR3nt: TGTGCCAGCAGTGCGGGGGCAATAGGGAATTCACCCCTCCACTTT
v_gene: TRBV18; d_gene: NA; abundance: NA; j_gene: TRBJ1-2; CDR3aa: CASSPDRSYGYTF; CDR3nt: TGTGCCAGCTCACCTGACAGATCGTATGGCTACACCTTC
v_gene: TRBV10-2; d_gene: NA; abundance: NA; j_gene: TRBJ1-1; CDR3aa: CASKFTGNTEAFF; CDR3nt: TGCGCCAGCAAATTTACGGGGAACACTGAAGCTTTCTTT
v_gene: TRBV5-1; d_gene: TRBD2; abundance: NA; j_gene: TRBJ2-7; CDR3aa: CASSPGTSGYYEQYF; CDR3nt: TGCGCCAGCAGCCCGGGGACTAGCGGATACTACGAGCAGTACTTC
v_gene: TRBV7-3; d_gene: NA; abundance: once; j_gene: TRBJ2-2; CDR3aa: CASSPKTDNTGELFF; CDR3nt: TGTGCCAGCAGCCCGAAGACAGATAACACCGGGGAGCTGTTTTTT
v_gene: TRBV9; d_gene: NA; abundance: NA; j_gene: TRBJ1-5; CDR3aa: CASSAQGRNQPQHF; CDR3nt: TGTGCCAGCAGCGCCCAGGGGCGGAATCAGCCCCAGCATTTT
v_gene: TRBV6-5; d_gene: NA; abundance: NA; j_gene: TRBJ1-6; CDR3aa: CASRQQALNSPLHF; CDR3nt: TGTGCCAGCAGGCAACAGGCCCTTAATTCACCCCTCCACTTT
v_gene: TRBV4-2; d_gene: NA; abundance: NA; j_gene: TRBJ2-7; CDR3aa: CASSAYASSSSSYEQYF; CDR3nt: TGTGCCAGCAGCGCCTACGCGTCTAGCTCGTCCTCCTACGAGCAGTACTTC
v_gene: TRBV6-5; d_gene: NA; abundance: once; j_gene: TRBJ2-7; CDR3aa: CASKRTARSSYEQYF; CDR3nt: TGTGCCAGCAAACGGACAGCTCGAAGCTCCTACGAGCAGTACTTC
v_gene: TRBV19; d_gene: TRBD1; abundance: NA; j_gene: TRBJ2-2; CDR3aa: CATKRAGQGFGGELFF; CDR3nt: TGTGCCACCAAAAGAGCGGGACAGGGATTCGGCGGGGAGCTGTTTTTT
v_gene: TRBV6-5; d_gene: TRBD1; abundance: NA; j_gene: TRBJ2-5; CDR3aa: CASSLDRGRRETQYF; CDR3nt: TGTGCCAGCAGTCTGGACAGGGGGCGCCGGGAGACCCAGTACTTC
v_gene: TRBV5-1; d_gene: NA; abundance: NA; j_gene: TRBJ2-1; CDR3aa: CASSLEQTYNEQFF; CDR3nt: TGCGCCAGCAGCTTGGAACAGACATACAATGAGCAGTTCTTC
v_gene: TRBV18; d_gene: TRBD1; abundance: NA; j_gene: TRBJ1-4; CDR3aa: CASSPPRTGGNEKLFF; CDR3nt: TGTGCCAGCTCACCCCCGAGGACAGGGGGAAATGAAAAACTGTTTTTT
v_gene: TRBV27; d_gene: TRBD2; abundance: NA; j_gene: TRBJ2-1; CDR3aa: CASSLLAGGRDEQFF; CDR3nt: TGTGCCAGCAGTTTACTGGCGGGAGGGAGGGATGAGCAGTTCTTC
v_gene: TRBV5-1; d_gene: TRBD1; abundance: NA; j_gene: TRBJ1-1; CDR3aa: CASSLGTDNRWTEAFF; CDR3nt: TGCGCCAGCAGCCTCGGGACAGACAACAGATGGACTGAAGCTTTCTTT
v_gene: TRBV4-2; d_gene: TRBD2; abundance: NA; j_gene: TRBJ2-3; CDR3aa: CASSQARAGGPSTDTQYF; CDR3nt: TGTGCCAGCAGCCAAGCCCGAGCGGGAGGGCCGAGCACAGATACGCAGTATTTT
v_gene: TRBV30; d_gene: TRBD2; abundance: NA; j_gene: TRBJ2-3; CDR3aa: CAWSVRTSGGDTQYF; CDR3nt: TGTGCCTGGAGTGTGAGGACTAGCGGGGGGGATACGCAGTATTTT
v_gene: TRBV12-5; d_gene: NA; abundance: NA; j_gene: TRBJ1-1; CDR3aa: CASGLVGGTEAFF; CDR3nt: TGTGCTAGTGGTTTAGTGGGGGGCACTGAAGCTTTCTTT
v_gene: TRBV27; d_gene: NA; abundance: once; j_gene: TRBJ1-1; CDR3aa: CASSPIGQVRNTEAFF; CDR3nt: TGTGCCAGCAGTCCGATAGGACAAGTAAGGAACACTGAAGCTTTCTTT
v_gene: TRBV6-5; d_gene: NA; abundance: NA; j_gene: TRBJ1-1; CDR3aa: CASSYQGTNTEAFF; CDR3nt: TGTGCCAGCAGTTACCAGGGGACGAACACTGAAGCTTTCTTT
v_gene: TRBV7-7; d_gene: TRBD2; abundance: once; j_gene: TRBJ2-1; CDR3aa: CASSLAGGDEQFF; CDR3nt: TGTGCTAGCAGCTTAGCGGGCGGGGATGAGCAGTTCTTC
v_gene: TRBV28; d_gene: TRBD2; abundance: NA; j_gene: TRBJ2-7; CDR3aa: CASSPRPWGGKNEQYF; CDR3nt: TGTGCCAGCAGTCCCCGCCCTTGGGGGGGTAAGAACGAGCAGTACTTC